This TCR beta chain appears in the sequencing data of a study of blood T cells in healthy people across ages. Per the germline V gene, CDR1 is SGHTA and CDR2 is FQGNSA. This CDR3 contains 14 residues. V shed 5 bases and J shed 6 bases, with 14 bases lying between them. It was with a sample-barcoded 5' primer and a J-beta primer mix that a second PCR of roughly 7 to 12 cycles was run. All cDNA molecules were each tagged by a template-switch adaptor with 12 random nucleotides. TCRdb processed the 5' RACE reads anew with MiXCR; each CDR3 protein has one entry. The sample carries over 600,000 distinct CDR3 sequences, more than 55% recorded once.

The TCR comes from a man aged 40-55 years in good health. The sequenced sample was blood. This chain connects TRBV7-2 to TRBJ2-1; no firm D call. The CDR3 nucleotides are TGTGCCAGCAGCCGTCTGAACCGCCTCAATGAGCAGTTCTTC. Translation gives CASSRLNRLNEQFF.